This paragraph covers one TCR beta chain sequence. Its antigen is still unknown. The germline V gene encodes CDR1 SEHNR and CDR2 FQNEAQ (reference sequence). The CDR3 is 13 residues long. J was trimmed by 1 base and V by 11 bases; bases with no gene match: 4. The data are from a study of identical twins. Findings and caveats of the study: Excess sharing by twins proved weaker in beta out-of-frame sequences. The abundant beta clonotypes from cord blood had fewer insertions, and memory repertoires had none of this. Models underpredicted monozygotic twin sharing of out-of-frame TCR alpha.

A single record per CDR3 protein comes from TCRdb applying MiXCR to the 5' RACE reads. The table shows 1,800,000 or so distinct CDR3 sequences, with roughly a third occurring only once. Everyone who donated was a healthy Caucasian. The source of this sequence is a newborn girl in good health. Sequencing was performed on cord blood. This chain connects TRBV7-9 to TRBJ2-1; TRBD2 agrees at 8 bases. The CDR3 DNA follows: TGTGCCTGCGGACTAGCTTCCTACAATGAGCAGTTCTTC. It yields the protein CACGLASYNEQFF.